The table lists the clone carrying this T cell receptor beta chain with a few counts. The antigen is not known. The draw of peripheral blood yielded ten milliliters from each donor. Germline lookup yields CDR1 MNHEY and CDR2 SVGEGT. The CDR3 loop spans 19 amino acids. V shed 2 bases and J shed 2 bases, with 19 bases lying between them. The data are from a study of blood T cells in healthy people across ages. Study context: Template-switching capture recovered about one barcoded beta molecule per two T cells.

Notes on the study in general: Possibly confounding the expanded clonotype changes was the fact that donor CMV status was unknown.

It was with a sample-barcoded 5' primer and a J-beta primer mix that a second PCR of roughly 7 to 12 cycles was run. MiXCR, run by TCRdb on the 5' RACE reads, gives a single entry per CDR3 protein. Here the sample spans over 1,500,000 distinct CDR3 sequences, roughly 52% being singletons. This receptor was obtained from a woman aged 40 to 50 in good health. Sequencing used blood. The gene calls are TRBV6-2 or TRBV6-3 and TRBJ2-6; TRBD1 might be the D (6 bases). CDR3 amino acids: CASSYPSRGPSTGANVLTF. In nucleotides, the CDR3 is TGTGCCAGCAGTTACCCGAGCAGGGGACCGAGTACTGGGGCCAACGTCCTGACTTTC.